This record covers a single T cell receptor beta chain. Trimming took 2 bases from V and 9 from J, leaving 19 bases between them. The CDR3 is 15 amino acids. CDR1 is SGHTA, CDR2 FQGNSA, per germline. Those who participated ranged in age from 18 to 89 years and resided in approximately 26 US areas. In assigning cohorts, the study relied on participant-reported clinical history. Original data processing: Nucleated cell counts were estimated from reference gene primer amplification. The assay was immunoSEQ multiplex PCR, and TCRdb's table has in-frame clones only and misses some. That table gives V, J and clone size, and the DNA gave D and trimming. The sample comprises 300,000 or so clones, roughly 87% of which are singletons, and more than 0.9% rests with the top ten. The data stem from a study of blood T cell repertoires in COVID-19. About the study: Collection of acute and convalescent COVID-19 samples took place in the United States, Italy and Spain.

This TCR was sampled from a woman in her thirties who had recovered from COVID-19. The sequenced material came from PBMCs or T cells enriched from blood (not recorded which). The chain recombines TRBV7-2 with TRBJ2-5; D might be TRBD1 (6 bases). CDR3 in amino acids: CASSLSISGQGAQYF. CDR3 nucleotides: TGTGCCAGCAGCTTATCCATCTCGGGACAAGGGGCCCAGTACTTC.